Following are 7 T cell receptor beta chains from one sample sequenced in a study of vaccination and CD4 T cells after COVID-19. The Oncomine TCR Beta short-read assay generated sequence data from the DNA of cultured CD4+ T cells. TCRdb fed the PCR reads into MiXCR, producing one record per CDR3 protein. Among over 10,000 distinct CDR3 sequences listed, approximately 40% were seen once. Treatment specified: approximately 9-day PBMC culture with coronavirus spike peptide pools or control peptides (ViraFEST assay). The antigens for these receptors are not known. Sequenced material: CD4+ T cells from blood, cultured in vitro. The receptors originated from a human donor who had recovered from COVID-19.

This clonotype was observed a few times. The chain joins TRBV24-1 to TRBJ1-5, with TRBD1 as a possible D gene (6 bases). V was clipped by 3 bases and J by 2 bases, with 7 bases between them. The CDR3 is 14 residues long. Looked up from germline, CDR1 is KGHDR and CDR2 is SFDVKD. The CDR3 loop is CATSDHRGNQPQHF. The CDR3 DNA reads as TGTGCCACCAGTGATCACAGGGGCAATCAGCCCCAGCATTTT.

This chain joins TRBV6-1 and TRBJ1-2; 7 bases align to TRBD1. The trim removed 5 bases at V and 4 bases at J, leaving 4 bases unmatched. From germline, CDR1 is MNHNS and CDR2 SASEGT. The length of the CDR3 is 13 residues. The CDR3 coding sequence is TGTGCCAGCAGTAAGGGACAGACCTATGGCTACACCTTC. Residues: CASSKGQTYGYTF.

This rearrangement joins TRBV5-1 to TRBJ2-5; 9 nucleotides align to TRBD2. CDR1 and CDR2 from the germline V gene are SGHRS and YFSETQ. V lost 4 bases to trimming and J lost 4 bases; unmatched junction nucleotides: 8. The CDR3 totals 15 residues. As DNA, the CDR3 is TGCGCCAGCAGCGGAGGGAGACTAGCGGCAGAGACCCAGTACTTC. Amino acids: CASSGGRLAAETQYF.

This rearrangement joins TRBV2 to TRBJ1-5, with D uncertain. The V gene's germline CDR1 is SNHLY and CDR2 FYNNEI. There are 14 residues in the CDR3. Trimming cost V 5 bases and J 2 bases, with 10 bases left between them. As DNA, the CDR3 is TGTGCCAGCAGTAGGGAGCAGGGCAATCAGCCCCAGCATTTT. The encoded protein is CASSREQGNQPQHF.

This chain links TRBV6-2 or TRBV6-3 with TRBJ1-1, with TRBD1 matching 7 bases. Germline CDR1 MNHEY, CDR2 SVGEGT. This CDR3 has 15 residues. J was trimmed by 2 bases and V by 5 bases; bases with no gene match: 8. The CDR3 region has the DNA TGTGCCAGCAGTCCTGGGGGGACAGCTAACACTGAAGCTTTCTTT. Translating it yields CASSPGGTANTEAFF.

The rearrangement joins TRBV5-6 to TRBJ2-1; D ambiguous. The CDR3 runs to 14 residues. Deletions cut 0 bases from V and 7 bases from J, with 11 bases between. Germline loops: CDR1 SGHDT, CDR2 YYEEEE. CDR3 region: CASSLGPAGNEQFF. In DNA, the CDR3 is TGTGCCAGCAGCTTGGGTCCCGCCGGGAATGAGCAGTTCTTC.

The chain recombines TRBV6-2 or TRBV6-3 with TRBJ2-5, with TRBD2 matching 11 bases. The germline gives CDR1 MNHEY, CDR2 SVGEGT. The V gene end was trimmed by 6 bases and the J gene end by 3 bases; junction bases not matched to a gene: 9. The CDR3 runs to 16 residues. The CDR3 DNA follows: TGTGCCAGCAGCTATCGGGGGACTAGCGGAAAAGAGACCCAGTACTTC. Translating gives CASSYRGTSGKETQYF.